The text below deals with one T cell receptor beta chain. Germline V gene sequence: CDR1 LNHNV, CDR2 YYDKDF (reference sequence). The CDR3 covers 16 residues. Trimming took 2 bases from V and 2 from J; bases not matched to a gene: 5. This entry is derived from a study of healthy donors' naive CD4 and CD8 T cells. Starting from roughly 0.45 ug of total RNA, TCR libraries were made with linear amplification. TCRdb called the reads again in MiXCR, with one record for every CDR3 protein. Of approximately 200,000 distinct CDR3 sequences in the sample, under 85% were seen once. Sequencing was performed on naive CD4+ and CD8+ T cells sorted from blood, pooled from several donors. The rearrangement joins TRBV15 to TRBJ2-5, with 10 nucleotides matching TRBD2. The origin of this receptor is a pool of human donors in good health; the sample pools cells from several healthy donors. The CDR3 nucleotides read TGTGCCACCAGCAGACCTAGCGGGGGTATACAAGAGACCCAGTACTTC. The encoded protein is CATSRPSGGIQETQYF.